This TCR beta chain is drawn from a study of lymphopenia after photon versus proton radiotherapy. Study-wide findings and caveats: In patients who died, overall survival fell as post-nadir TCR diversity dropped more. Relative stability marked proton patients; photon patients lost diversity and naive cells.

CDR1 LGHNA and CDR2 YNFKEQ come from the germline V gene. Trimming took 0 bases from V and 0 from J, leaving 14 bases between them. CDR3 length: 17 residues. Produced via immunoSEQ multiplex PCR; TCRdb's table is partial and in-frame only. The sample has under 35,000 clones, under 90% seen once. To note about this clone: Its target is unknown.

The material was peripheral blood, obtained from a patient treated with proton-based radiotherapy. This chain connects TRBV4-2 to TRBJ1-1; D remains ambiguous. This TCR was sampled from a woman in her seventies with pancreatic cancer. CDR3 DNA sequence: TGTGCCAGCAGCCAAGATCTGTGGGGTGGTATGAACACTGAAGCTTTCTTT. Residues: CASSQDLWGGMNTEAFF.